This T cell receptor beta chain came from a study of T cells in localized non-small cell lung cancer. Comment on this clone: The antigen remains undetermined.

TCRdb keeps only in-frame clones here, not all; method: immunoSEQ multiplex PCR. The data hold roughly 38,000 clones, with around 86% observed a single time. General observations from the study: Longer survival (overall) was linked to higher T cell density in blood. Of the top 100 tumor clones, median around 50 were in adjacent lung, over 25 among its top 100. The study sequenced only one region of the tumor. As a result, intratumor heterogeneity could not be excluded and remains possible. Uninvolved adjacent lung had more T cell clonality than any other tissue, topping tumor.

The CDR3 loop spans 15 amino acids. The germline V gene encodes CDR1 MNHEY and CDR2 SVGAGI. Trimming cost V 5 bases and J 1 base; bases outside gene matches: 4. Sequences were derived from peripheral blood mononuclear cells, sampled before any cancer treatment. The sequence was obtained from a male donor at least 60 years old with stage II lung adenocarcinoma. J is TRBJ2-4 and V is TRBV6-5; 8 bases are shared with TRBD1. The CDR3 is CASSPRTGAKNIQYF. For the CDR3, the DNA is TGTGCCAGCAGTCCGCGGACAGGGGCCAAAAACATTCAGTACTTC.